The T cell receptor (beta chain) under discussion was sequenced for a study of tumor-infiltrating lymphocytes in primary liver carcinoma. Study-level background: Between about 4.2 and 10 cm across, the tumors were all of stage T1-T3 N0M0. Samples returned roughly 3.65 to 7.13 million productive TCRbeta reads each. Read depth did not differ significantly between tissue types.

DNA and RNA were both co-extracted from approximately 20-30 mg of bulk tissue that had not been sorted. Patients carried chronic HBV infection without prior treatment. Study results and caveats: The 250 largest clones made up significantly more of tumor than blood repertoires (p = 0.039).

Starting material of 500 to 600 ng total RNA yielded TCR beta cDNA via a constant-region primer. Investigators got TCR beta libraries out of three nested multiplex PCR rounds, done with slightly modified ARM-PCR. Rounds one and two of PCR, each of roughly 11 cycles, were primed with TRBV1-TRBV30 forward primers and a C-beta reverse primer. TCRdb re-called the multiplex PCR reads with MiXCR, one entry per CDR3 protein. Of around 99,000 distinct CDR3 sequences detected, just over 65% appear once; the ten largest clones hold 27%. The CDR3 sequence is 16 residues long. Germline CDR1 SGHAT, CDR2 FQNNGV. A word on this clonotype: Its antigen is not identified. One end of the junction is discordant with germline, which a read error may explain.

The rearrangement links TRBV11-2 to TRBJ2-5; 12 bases line up with TRBD2. Sequenced input: tumor-adjacent normal liver tissue. This receptor was identified in a man aged 35 to 55 with primary liver carcinoma and hepatitis B virus infection. This chain's CDR3 is CAISRRLAGALETQYF. In DNA, the CDR3 is TGTGCCATCAGCCGCAGACTAGCGGGAGCTCTAGAGACCCAGTACTTC.